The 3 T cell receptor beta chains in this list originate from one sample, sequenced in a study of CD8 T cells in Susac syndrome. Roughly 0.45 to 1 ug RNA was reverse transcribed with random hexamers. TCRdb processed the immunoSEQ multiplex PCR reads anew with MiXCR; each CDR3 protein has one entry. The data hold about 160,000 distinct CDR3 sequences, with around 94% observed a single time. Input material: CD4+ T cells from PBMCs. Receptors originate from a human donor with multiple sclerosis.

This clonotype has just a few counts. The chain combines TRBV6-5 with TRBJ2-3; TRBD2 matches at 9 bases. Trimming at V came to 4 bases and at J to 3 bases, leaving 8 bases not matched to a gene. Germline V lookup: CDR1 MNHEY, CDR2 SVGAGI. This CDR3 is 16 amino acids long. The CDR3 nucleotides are TGTGCCAGCAGTTTTACCCTTAGCGGGAGAACAGATACGCAGTATTTT. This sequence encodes CASSFTLSGRTDTQYF.

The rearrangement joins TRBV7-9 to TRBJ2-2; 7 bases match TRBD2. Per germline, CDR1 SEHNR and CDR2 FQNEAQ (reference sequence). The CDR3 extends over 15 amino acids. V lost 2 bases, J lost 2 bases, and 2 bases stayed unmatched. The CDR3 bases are TGTGCCAGCAGCTTACTAGCGGATAACACCGGGGAGCTGTTTTTT. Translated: CASSLLADNTGELFF.

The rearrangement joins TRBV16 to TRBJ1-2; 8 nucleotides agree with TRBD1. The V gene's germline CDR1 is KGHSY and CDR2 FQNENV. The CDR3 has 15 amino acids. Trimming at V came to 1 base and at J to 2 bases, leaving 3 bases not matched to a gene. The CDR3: CASSQWGQANYGYTF. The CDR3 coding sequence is TGTGCCAGCAGCCAATGGGGACAGGCAAACTATGGCTACACCTTC.